This TCR beta chain was identified during a study of T cells in Graves' hyperthyroidism and ophthalmopathy (dated by TCRdb to between 2018 and 2020). For the study in its entirety: Peripheral blood was collected at initial diagnosis, before any treatment. TCR V-J signatures able to tell the groups apart were searched for in a discovery cohort of 100 or so patients, of whom roughly 42 had Graves' ophthalmopathy and 57 had stable Graves' hyperthyroidism. An independent validation cohort of around 19 hyperthyroidism patients and about 16 patients who later progressed to ophthalmopathy tested prospective prediction of ophthalmopathy. The 95 to 100 discovery patients were randomly divided into training and test sets at a 7:3 ratio. The study also compared thyroid tissue and blood T-cell repertoires from roughly six Graves' hyperthyroidism patients. After sampling, hyperthyroidism patients received methimazole starting at 30 mg daily, and ophthalmopathy patients received high-dose intravenous methylprednisolone. The paper reports TCR Vbeta CDR3 sequencing of some 140 peripheral blood samples: some 44 ophthalmopathy, around 80 hyperthyroidism and approximately 17 progressor patients.

Including cysteine and phenylalanine, the CDR3 has 16 amino acids. This entry keeps only the CDR3 DNA: 48 bases, framed from base 1. Relative to germline, V is 0 bases shorter and J is 3 bases shorter, with 14 bases between their ends. Reading the germline V gene (reference sequence) gives CDR1 PRHDT and CDR2 FYEKMQ. The TCR beta CDR3 regions were amplified from RNA transcripts. The first round of RT-PCR for the TCR CDR3 was performed with the HTBI primer set and the Qiagen OneStep RT-PCR kit. A second multiplex PCR round built the libraries, followed by size selection and purification. Libraries were sequenced paired-end with 100 bp reads on an Illumina HiSeq2000. Regarding the original processing steps: SOAPnuke was used to process the raw data, with reads discarded if the reads contained adapters or uncalled bases, had a mean Phred below 15, or lacked an exact constant-primer or identifier match. High-quality paired reads were merged using COPE v1.2.5, and each unique nucleotide sequence was defined as a clonotype. MiTCR v1.1 was used to align clonotypes to the IMGT TRBV, TRBD and TRBJ reference segments. The analysis was restricted to V-J combinations with a frequency above 0.0001, which together covered 99% to 99.2% of the repertoires. The TCS score was defined as F50 (clonal expansion) divided by E x V (chaos), with BLOSUM62-based TCRdist calculated between CDR3 peptides within each V-J. Welch's t-statistics and random forest reduced roughly 500 V-J features to roughly 13, which were used in a naive Bayes classifier (R e1071). Clones were called with MiXCR by TCRdb after fastp trimmed the public reads at Q25, and only in-frame beta chains were retained. Here each entry gathers all rows of one CDR3 protein and keeps the most common genes and DNA. TCRdb's processing, not the authors', yielded these V and J calls. Within this sample are about 400,000 distinct CDR3 sequences, with approximately 13% of them counted one time only. Together, the top ten hold 4% to 6.5% of the sample.

Many counts were recorded for this clonotype. It has no known antigen specificity. No clone much larger than this one lies a single base away; base qualities are absent. General findings and caveats noted by the study authors: A model built on a 13 V-J signature distinguished ophthalmopathy from stable hyperthyroidism, reaching roughly 88% sensitivity and about 81% specificity in cross-validation and 80%/75% in testing. No statistical method was used to fix the sample size in advance, and group allocation was not hidden from the investigators. Most expanded thyroid clonotypes (frequency above 0.001) were also detected in blood, a finding suggesting that blood repertoires may reflect thyroid immune responses. In validation, the model predicted progression to ophthalmopathy with roughly 70% sensitivity and less than 80% specificity, a median of around 6.6 months before onset.

Stable Graves' hyperthyroidism was defined as no progression to ophthalmopathy during 18 months of follow-up. Hyperthyroidism patients were newly diagnosed, had a disease duration of under 2 months, and were aged 18 to 65 years. Any patient with an uncontrolled infection, another autoimmune disease, pregnancy or lactation was excluded. Diagnoses were established on the basis of clinical symptoms, serum thyroxine and TRAb, thyroid ultrasound, and orbital computed tomography. PBMCs were isolated from roughly 10 ml of fresh peripheral blood by Ficoll-Paque density gradient centrifugation. Trizol reagent was used to extract total RNA, and RNA quality was then checked on an Agilent 2100 Bioanalyzer.

The sample was blood. The sequence derives from a woman under 30 with Graves' hyperthyroidism. The chain is made from TRBV13 and TRBJ2-5; TRBD1 is a possible D gene, resting on 6 matching bases. The nucleotide sequence is given as TGTGCCAGCAGCTTAGGCGGCAGGGGATTAGAAGAGACCCAGTACTTC. Translated, it reads CASSLGGRGLEETQYF.